Presented here are 9 T cell receptor beta chains from one specimen sequenced in a study of cytomegalovirus exposure and HLA in healthy donors. The repertoire was sequenced with immunoSEQ multiplex PCR; TCRdb's copy has only in-frame clones and lacks some. This repertoire shows about 130,000 clones, more than 95% found once; its top ten account for less than 2%. Material for sequencing was PBMCs. The origin of the receptors is a man younger than 35 in good health and CMV-seronegative.

The chain is built from TRBV7-9 and TRBJ1-2; D unresolved. Germline V gene data show CDR1 as SEHNR and CDR2 as FQNEAQ (reference sequence). Trimming shortened V by 1 base and J by 2 bases, and 11 bases separated the two germline ends. The CDR3 extends over 15 amino acids. The CDR3 bases are TGTGCCAGCAGCTTAGTCCTGACAATCAACTATGGCTACACCTTC. It encodes CASSLVLTINYGYTF.

The chain recombines TRBV28 with TRBJ1-5, with unresolved D. Germline V gene sequence: CDR1 MDHEN, CDR2 SYDVKM. The CDR3 is 14 amino acids. Trimming removed 2 bases from V and 3 bases from J, with 8 bases in between. CDR3 sequence: CASSLSIPNQPQHF. The CDR3 DNA reads TGTGCCAGCAGTTTAAGCATACCCAATCAGCCCCAGCATTTT.

The V call is TRBV27, the J call TRBJ1-5; D might be TRBD1 (6 bases). Germline lookup yields CDR1 MNHEY and CDR2 SMNVEV (reference sequence). Trimming took off 8 bases at V and 1 base at J, with 21 bases between the two ends. This CDR3 has 17 amino acids. The CDR3 coding sequence is TGTGCCAGCCGGGCGTCACAGGGAATCAGGAGCAATCAGCCCCAGCATTTT. This sequence encodes CASRASQGIRSNQPQHF.

About this clone: Distinct nucleotide sequences in the sample also encode this CDR3. The genes are TRBV5-6 and TRBJ2-1; D gene ambiguous. The CDR3 runs to 11 residues. Trimming pared 2 bases from V and 5 bases from J, leaving 2 bases between. Germline V gene data show CDR1 as SGHDT and CDR2 as YYEEEE. CDR3 sequence (DNA): TGTGCCAGCAGCTTCAACAATGAGCAGTTCTTC. It translates to CASSFNNEQFF.

This chain joins TRBV18 and TRBJ1-1; the match to TRBD1 covers 11 bases. V was pared by 8 bases and J by 4 bases, with 18 bases of the junction left unmatched. CDR1 and CDR2 (germline): KGHSH, LQKENI. CDR3 length: 18 amino acids. The CDR3 DNA is TGTGCCAGCCCCCCCCAGCCCGGACAGGGGGCGCGATCCACTGAAGCTTTCTTT. Protein: CASPPQPGQGARSTEAFF.

This chain joins TRBV6-5 and TRBJ2-5; 10 bases map to TRBD1. Germline CDR1 MNHEY, CDR2 SVGAGI. V shed 5 bases, J shed 2 bases, and the junction held 2 bases outside the gene matches. The CDR3 is made up of 14 amino acids. In DNA form, the CDR3 reads TGTGCCAGCAGTCCGGACAGGGGGCAAGAGACCCAGTACTTC. As protein: CASSPDRGQETQYF.

V and J are TRBV7-8 and TRBJ2-7; D is perhaps TRBD1 (5 bases). The V end lost 4 bases, the J end lost 3 bases, and 10 bases lay between the germline ends. The CDR3 sequence is 13 residues long. CDR1 and CDR2 (germline): SGHVS, FQNEAQ. The CDR3 spells CASSSDSYYEQYF. In nucleotides, the CDR3 is TGTGCCAGCAGCTCTGACAGCTACTACGAGCAGTACTTC.

The chain combines TRBV7-3 with TRBJ1-5; D gene uncertain. V dropped 2 bases and J dropped 7 bases, with 9 bases sitting between them. The germline V gene has CDR1 SGHTA and CDR2 FQGTGA. This CDR3 region has 13 residues. CDR3 sequence (DNA): TGTGCCAGCAGCTTAGAGGGATTGCAGCCCCAGCATTTT. Amino acid sequence: CASSLEGLQPQHF.

The chain uses TRBV7-8 and TRBJ1-1; unclear D gene. The CDR3 contains 13 residues. Trimming shortened V by 1 base and J by 6 bases, and 9 bases separated the two germline ends. Germline assignment: CDR1 SGHVS and CDR2 FQNEAQ. The CDR3 here is CASSLDSTAEAFF. CDR3 nucleotide sequence: TGTGCCAGCAGCTTAGACTCAACGGCTGAAGCTTTCTTT.